These T cell receptor beta chains were read from a single sample in a study of cytomegalovirus exposure and HLA in healthy donors. Clones were sequenced by immunoSEQ multiplex PCR, and TCRdb holds only the in-frame ones, with some missing. The sample consists of about 38,000 clones, 80% to 95% of them appearing once. Sequences were obtained from PBMCs. The source is a man younger than 35 in good health and CMV-seronegative. The CDR3 runs from the conserved cysteine through the conserved F or W. The order of the fields is V gene, clone size, CDR3 length, D gene, J gene, CDR3 protein, CDR3 DNA. A D gene is named only where the DNA matches it firmly. Expanded clones are given a class, and other clones once, few, many or no size at all.

V: TRBV28
size: -
length: 16
D: -
J: TRBJ2-5
CDR3: CASSSGGPGGQETQYF
DNA: TGTGCCAGCAGTTCAGGGGGGCCAGGCGGTCAAGAGACCCAGTACTTC

V: TRBV7-2
size: -
length: 16
D: TRBD2
J: TRBJ2-1
CDR3: CASSSTGTRGRDEQFF
DNA: TGTGCCAGCAGCTCGACCGGGACTAGGGGCCGTGATGAGCAGTTCTTC

V: TRBV19
size: few
length: 14
D: -
J: TRBJ2-3
CDR3: CASRVAVYTDTQYF
DNA: TGTGCCAGTAGAGTAGCGGTTTACACAGATACGCAGTATTTT

V: TRBV19
size: once
length: 16
D: TRBD1
J: TRBJ1-5
CDR3: CASSLMTGNSNQPQHF
DNA: TGTGCCAGTAGCCTAATGACAGGGAATAGCAATCAGCCCCAGCATTTT

V: TRBV5-1
size: once
length: 14
D: -
J: TRBJ1-2
CDR3: CASSLVAGNGGYTF
DNA: TGCGCCAGCAGCTTGGTCGCCGGGAATGGCGGCTACACCTTC

V: TRBV7-8
size: -
length: 18
D: TRBD2
J: TRBJ2-2
CDR3: CASSSGTSGGAGTGELFF
DNA: TGTGCCAGCAGCTCCGGGACTAGCGGGGGGGCGGGTACCGGGGAGCTGTTTTTT

V: TRBV15
size: -
length: 18
D: TRBD2
J: TRBJ2-3
CDR3: CATSRTRGVAGGGDTQYF
DNA: TGTGCCACCAGCAGGACTCGAGGGGTAGCGGGGGGGGGAGATACGCAGTATTTT

V: TRBV18
size: -
length: 14
D: -
J: TRBJ1-5
CDR3: CASSRSGDNQPQHF
DNA: TGTGCCAGCTCACGTTCGGGGGACAATCAGCCCCAGCATTTT

V: TRBV30
size: -
length: 13
D: -
J: TRBJ1-2
CDR3: CARNRDGSGGYTF
DNA: TGTGCCCGAAACAGGGATGGTTCTGGCGGCTACACCTTC

V: TRBV19
size: -
length: 15
D: TRBD1
J: TRBJ1-2
CDR3: CASSGSLGTAYGYTF
DNA: TGTGCCAGTAGTGGATCGTTGGGGACAGCCTATGGCTACACCTTC

V: TRBV2
size: -
length: 14
D: -
J: TRBJ1-5
CDR3: CASSDRVSNQPQHF
DNA: TGTGCCAGCAGTGACAGGGTTAGCAATCAGCCCCAGCATTTT

V: TRBV10-3
size: few
length: 14
D: -
J: TRBJ1-1
CDR3: CAINAQLGDTEAFF
DNA: TGTGCCATCAACGCCCAGTTAGGGGACACTGAAGCTTTCTTT

V: TRBV5-6
size: -
length: 16
D: -
J: TRBJ1-2
CDR3: CASSLTPQGLHYGYTF
DNA: TGTGCCAGCAGCTTGACCCCGCAGGGGTTACACTATGGCTACACCTTC

V: TRBV5-1
size: -
length: 13
D: TRBD1
J: TRBJ2-3
CDR3: CASRQGRTDTQYF
DNA: TGCGCCAGCAGACAGGGGCGCACAGATACGCAGTATTTT

V: TRBV5-8
size: -
length: 14
D: -
J: TRBJ1-2
CDR3: CASRSGQGGYGYTF
DNA: TGTGCCAGCAGATCTGGCCAGGGAGGCTATGGCTACACCTTC

V: TRBV5-1
size: -
length: 13
D: -
J: TRBJ2-5
CDR3: CASSLGSQETQYF
DNA: TGCGCCAGCAGCTTGGGCAGCCAAGAGACCCAGTACTTC

V: TRBV2
size: -
length: 15
D: TRBD2
J: TRBJ2-7
CDR3: CASSSAGVPYYEQYF
DNA: TGTGCCAGCAGTTCGGCGGGAGTCCCCTACTACGAGCAGTACTTC

V: TRBV25-1
size: once
length: 11
D: -
J: TRBJ1-1
CDR3: CASRGGTEAFF
DNA: TGTGCCAGTAGGGGGGGCACTGAAGCTTTCTTT

V: TRBV7-3
size: -
length: 13
D: -
J: TRBJ2-5
CDR3: CASSFGGRQTQYF
DNA: TGTGCCAGCAGCTTCGGAGGGAGGCAGACCCAGTACTTC

V: TRBV2
size: -
length: 16
D: TRBD1
J: TRBJ1-5
CDR3: CASREGGQGVYQPQHF
DNA: TGTGCCAGCAGGGAGGGGGGACAGGGGGTTTATCAGCCCCAGCATTTT

V: TRBV10-3
size: -
length: 12
D: -
J: TRBJ1-2
CDR3: CAIWSGLYGYTF
DNA: TGTGCCATCTGGTCAGGCCTCTATGGCTACACCTTC

V: TRBV7-9
size: once
length: 14
D: -
J: TRBJ2-3
CDR3: CASSPALITDTQYF
DNA: TGTGCCAGCAGCCCAGCGCTTATCACAGATACGCAGTATTTT

V: TRBV4-2
size: -
length: 15
D: -
J: TRBJ1-2
CDR3: CASSQDKGGMRGYTF
DNA: TGTGCCAGCAGCCAAGACAAAGGGGGAATGCGGGGCTACACCTTC

V: TRBV7-8
size: -
length: 16
D: -
J: TRBJ1-2
CDR3: CASSLLGTPRVGGYTF
DNA: TGTGCCAGCAGCTTACTCGGGACTCCCAGGGTCGGTGGCTACACCTTC

V: TRBV30
size: -
length: 12
D: -
J: TRBJ2-5
CDR3: CAWRMAKETQYF
DNA: TGTGCCTGGAGAATGGCCAAAGAGACCCAGTACTTC

V: TRBV7-2
size: -
length: 15
D: -
J: TRBJ2-3
CDR3: CASSHWTASTDTQYF
DNA: TGTGCCAGCAGCCATTGGACAGCTAGCACAGATACGCAGTATTTT

V: TRBV5-1
size: -
length: 13
D: -
J: TRBJ1-2
CDR3: CASRPTEIYGYTF
DNA: TGCGCCAGCAGGCCGACAGAGATCTATGGCTACACCTTC

V: TRBV11-3
size: -
length: 14
D: TRBD1
J: TRBJ2-2
CDR3: CASQWTGLSGELFF
DNA: TGTGCCAGCCAATGGACAGGCTTATCCGGGGAGCTGTTTTTT

V: TRBV2
size: -
length: 13
D: TRBD2
J: TRBJ2-4
CDR3: CASREGDGNIQYF
DNA: TGTGCCAGCCGGGAGGGTGACGGAAACATTCAGTACTTC

V: TRBV6-7
size: -
length: 16
D: -
J: TRBJ1-5
CDR3: CASSYATGTNYQPQHF
DNA: TGTGCCAGCAGTTACGCTACAGGGACCAACTATCAGCCCCAGCATTTT

V: TRBV6-7
size: -
length: 14
D: TRBD1
J: TRBJ1-6
CDR3: CASGGQFKPSPLHF
DNA: TGTGCCAGCGGGGGACAGTTTAAACCCTCACCCCTCCACTTT